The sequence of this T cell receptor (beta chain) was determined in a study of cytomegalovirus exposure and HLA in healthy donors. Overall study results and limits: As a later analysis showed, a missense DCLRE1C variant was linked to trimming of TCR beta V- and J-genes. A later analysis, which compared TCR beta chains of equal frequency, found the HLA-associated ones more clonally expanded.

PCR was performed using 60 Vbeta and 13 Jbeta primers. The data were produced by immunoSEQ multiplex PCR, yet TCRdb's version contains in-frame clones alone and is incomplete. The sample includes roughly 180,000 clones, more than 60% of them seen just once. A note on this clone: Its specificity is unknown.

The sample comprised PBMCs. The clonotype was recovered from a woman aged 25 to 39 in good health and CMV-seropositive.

The CDR3 DNA sequence: TGTGCCAGCAGCCCCGCAACGTTAGCGGGAGCCTACAATGAGCAGTTCTTC. This gives the protein CASSPATLAGAYNEQFF. The rearrangement links TRBV7-8 to TRBJ2-1, with 9 bases matching TRBD2. With V trimmed by 5 bases and J by 2 bases, 10 bases remained unmatched. Germline V gene lookup returns CDR1 SGHVS and CDR2 FQNEAQ. The length of the CDR3 is 17 residues. The full variable domain, rest sourced from reference TRBV7-8 and TRBJ2-1, is GAGVSQSPRYKVAKRGQDVALRCDPISGHVSLFWYQQALGQGPEFLTYFQNEAQLDKSGLPSDRFFAERPEGSVSTLKIQRTQQEDSAVYLCASSPATLAGAYNEQFFGPGTRLTVL.